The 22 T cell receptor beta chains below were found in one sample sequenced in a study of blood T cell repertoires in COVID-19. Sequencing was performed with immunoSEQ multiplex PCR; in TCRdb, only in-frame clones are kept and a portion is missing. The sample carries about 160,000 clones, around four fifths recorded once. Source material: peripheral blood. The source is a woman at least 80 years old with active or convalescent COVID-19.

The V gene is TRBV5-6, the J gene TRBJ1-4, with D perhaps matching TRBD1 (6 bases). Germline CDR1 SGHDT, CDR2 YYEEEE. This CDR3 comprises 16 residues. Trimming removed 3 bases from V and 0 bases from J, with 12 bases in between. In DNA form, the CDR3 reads TGTGCCAGCAGCTCTGGACAGCTAACAACTAATGAAAAACTGTTTTTT. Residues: CASSSGQLTTNEKLFF.

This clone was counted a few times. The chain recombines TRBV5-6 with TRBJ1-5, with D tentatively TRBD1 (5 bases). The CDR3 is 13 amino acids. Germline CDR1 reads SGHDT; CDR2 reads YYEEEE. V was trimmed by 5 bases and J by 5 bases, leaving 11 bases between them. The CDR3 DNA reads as TGTGCCAGCAGTCTCGGAGGGGATCAGCCCCAGCATTTT. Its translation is CASSLGGDQPQHF.

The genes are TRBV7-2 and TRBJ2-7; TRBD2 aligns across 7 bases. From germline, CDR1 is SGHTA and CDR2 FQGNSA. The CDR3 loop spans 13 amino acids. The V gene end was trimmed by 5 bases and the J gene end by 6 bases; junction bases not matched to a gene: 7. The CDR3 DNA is TGTGCCAGCAGCCTGGGTCCTAGCGGCGAGCAGTACTTC. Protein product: CASSLGPSGEQYF.

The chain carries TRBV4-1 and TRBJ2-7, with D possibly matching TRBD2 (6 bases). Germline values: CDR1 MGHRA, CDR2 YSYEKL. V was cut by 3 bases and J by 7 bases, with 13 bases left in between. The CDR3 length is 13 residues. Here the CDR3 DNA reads TGCGCCAGCAGCCAGGGGCAGGCGGGAGAGCAGTACTTC. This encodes CASSQGQAGEQYF.

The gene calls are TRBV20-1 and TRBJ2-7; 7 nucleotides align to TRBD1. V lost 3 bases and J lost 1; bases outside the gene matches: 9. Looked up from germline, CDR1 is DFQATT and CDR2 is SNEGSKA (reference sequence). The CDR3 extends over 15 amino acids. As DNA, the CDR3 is TGCAGTGCTAGTAAGGGGACAGCCTTATCCTACGAGCAGTACTTC. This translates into CSASKGTALSYEQYF.

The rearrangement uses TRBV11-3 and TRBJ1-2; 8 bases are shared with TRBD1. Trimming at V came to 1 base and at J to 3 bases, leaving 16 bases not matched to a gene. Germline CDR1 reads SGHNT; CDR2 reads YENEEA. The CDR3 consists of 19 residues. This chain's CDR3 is CASSLGGTGANLGHYGYTF. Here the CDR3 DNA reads TGTGCCAGCAGCTTAGGGGGGACAGGAGCTAATCTCGGGCACTATGGCTACACCTTC. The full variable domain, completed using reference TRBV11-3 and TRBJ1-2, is EAGVVQSPRYKIIEKKQPVAFWCNPISGHNTLYWYLQNLGQGPELLIRYENEEAVDDSQLPKDRFSAERLKGVDSTLKIQPAELGDSAVYLCASSLGGTGANLGHYGYTFGSGTRLTVV.

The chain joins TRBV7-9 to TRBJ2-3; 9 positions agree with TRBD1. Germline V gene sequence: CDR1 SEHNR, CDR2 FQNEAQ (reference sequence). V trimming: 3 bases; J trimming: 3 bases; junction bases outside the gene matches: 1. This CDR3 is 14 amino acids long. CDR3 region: CASSFGTGTDTQYF. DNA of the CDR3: TGTGCCAGCAGCTTCGGGACAGGGACAGATACGCAGTATTTT. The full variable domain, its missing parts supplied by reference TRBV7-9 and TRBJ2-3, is DTGVSQNPRHKITKRGQNVTFRCDPISEHNRLYWYRQTLGQGPEFLTYFQNEAQLEKSRLLSDRFSAERPKGSFSTLEIQRTEQGDSAMYLCASSFGTGTDTQYFGPGTRLTVL.

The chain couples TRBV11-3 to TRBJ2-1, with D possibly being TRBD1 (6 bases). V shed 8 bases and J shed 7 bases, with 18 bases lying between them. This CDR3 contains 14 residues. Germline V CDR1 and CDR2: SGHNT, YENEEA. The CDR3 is CASCPGQGVNEQFF. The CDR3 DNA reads TGTGCCAGCTGTCCGGGACAAGGTGTTAATGAGCAGTTCTTC.

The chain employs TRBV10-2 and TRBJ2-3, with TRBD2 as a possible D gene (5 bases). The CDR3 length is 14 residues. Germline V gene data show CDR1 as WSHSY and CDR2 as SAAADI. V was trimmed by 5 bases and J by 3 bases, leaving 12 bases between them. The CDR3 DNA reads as TGCGCCAGCAGTCAGACGGGGTCGACAGATACGCAGTATTTT. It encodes CASSQTGSTDTQYF.

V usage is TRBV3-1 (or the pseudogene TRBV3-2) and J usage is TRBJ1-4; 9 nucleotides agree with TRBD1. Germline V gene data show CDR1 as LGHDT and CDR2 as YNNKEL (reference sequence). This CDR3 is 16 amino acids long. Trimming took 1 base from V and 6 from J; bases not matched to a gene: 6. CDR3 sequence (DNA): TGTGCCAGCAGCCAAGGCAGGACAGGGGCGGATGAAAAACTGTTTTTT. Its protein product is CASSQGRTGADEKLFF.

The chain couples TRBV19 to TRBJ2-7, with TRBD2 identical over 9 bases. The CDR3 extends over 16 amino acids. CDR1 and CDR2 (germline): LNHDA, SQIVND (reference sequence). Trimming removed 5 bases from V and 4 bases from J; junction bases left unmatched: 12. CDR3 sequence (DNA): TGTGCCAGTAGTCCCCTTTTGGCGGGGGGGCTTTACGAGCAGTACTTC. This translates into CASSPLLAGGLYEQYF.

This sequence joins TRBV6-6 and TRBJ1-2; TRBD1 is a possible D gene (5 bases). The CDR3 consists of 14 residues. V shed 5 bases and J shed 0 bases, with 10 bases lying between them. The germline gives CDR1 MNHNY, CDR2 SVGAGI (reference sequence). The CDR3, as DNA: TGTGCCAGCAGTAGACAGATTTCTAACTATGGCTACACCTTC. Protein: CASSRQISNYGYTF.

The DNA of the CDR3 is TGTGCCAGCAGTTCAGGGGTAGGGCAGTACTTC. This sequence encodes CASSSGVGQYF. The rearrangement links TRBV7-2 to TRBJ2-7; D might be TRBD1 (6 bases). The CDR3 has 11 residues. Trimming took off 6 bases at V and 9 bases at J, with 12 bases between the two ends. Germline-derived CDR1 and CDR2 are SGHTA and FQGNSA.

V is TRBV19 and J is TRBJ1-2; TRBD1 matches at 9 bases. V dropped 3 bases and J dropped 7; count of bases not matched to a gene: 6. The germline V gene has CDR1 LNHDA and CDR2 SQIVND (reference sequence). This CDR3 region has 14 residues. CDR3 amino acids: CASSIRTGDTGYTF. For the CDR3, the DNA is TGTGCCAGTAGTATCCGGACAGGGGATACTGGCTACACCTTC.

The CDR3 loop is CASSPLTGNAFF. The DNA of the CDR3 is TGTGCCAGCAGTCCCCTGACAGGGAACGCTTTCTTT. The gene calls are TRBV12-3 or TRBV12-4 and TRBJ1-1; 7 bases fit TRBD1. Germline trimming cut 5 bases from V and 11 bases from J; bases unmatched to any gene: 8. CDR3 length equals 12 residues.

In DNA form, the CDR3 reads TGTGCCAGCTCATGGGCACAGCTGGGCACTGAAGCTTTCTTT. It specifies CASSWAQLGTEAFF. The rearrangement uses TRBV18 and TRBJ1-1, with unresolved D. Germline V lookup: CDR1 KGHSH, CDR2 LQKENI. Deletions cut 5 bases from V and 4 bases from J, with 14 bases between. This CDR3 region has 14 residues.

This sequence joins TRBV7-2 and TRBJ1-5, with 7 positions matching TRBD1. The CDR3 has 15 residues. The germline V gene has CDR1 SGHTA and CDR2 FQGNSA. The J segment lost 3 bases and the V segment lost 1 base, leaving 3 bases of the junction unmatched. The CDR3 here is CASSLEQGFNQPQHF. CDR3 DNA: TGTGCCAGCAGCTTAGAACAGGGGTTCAATCAGCCCCAGCATTTT.

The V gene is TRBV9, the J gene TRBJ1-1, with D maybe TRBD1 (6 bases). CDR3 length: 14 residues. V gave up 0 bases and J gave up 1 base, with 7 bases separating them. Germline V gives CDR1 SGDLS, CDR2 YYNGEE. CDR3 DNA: TGTGCCAGCAGCGTAGGGACAGCGAACACTGAAGCTTTCTTT. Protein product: CASSVGTANTEAFF.

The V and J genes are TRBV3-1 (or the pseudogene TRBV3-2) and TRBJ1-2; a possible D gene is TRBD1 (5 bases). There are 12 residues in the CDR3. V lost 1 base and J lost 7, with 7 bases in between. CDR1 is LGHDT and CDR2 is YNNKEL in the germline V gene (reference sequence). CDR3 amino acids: CASSQAQGGYTF. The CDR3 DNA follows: TGTGCCAGCAGCCAAGCGCAGGGTGGCTACACCTTC.

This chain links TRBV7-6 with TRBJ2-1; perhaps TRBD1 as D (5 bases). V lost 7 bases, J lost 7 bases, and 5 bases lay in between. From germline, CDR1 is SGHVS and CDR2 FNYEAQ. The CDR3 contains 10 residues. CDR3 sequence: CASTGNEQFF. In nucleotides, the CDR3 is TGTGCCAGCACAGGGAATGAGCAGTTCTTC.

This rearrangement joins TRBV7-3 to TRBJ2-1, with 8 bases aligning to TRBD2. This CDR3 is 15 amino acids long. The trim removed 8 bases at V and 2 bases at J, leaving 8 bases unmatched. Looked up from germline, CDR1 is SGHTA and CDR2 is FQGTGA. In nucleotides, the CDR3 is TGTGCCAGCGCCTGGGGCGGGGGGCCCTACAATGAGCAGTTCTTC. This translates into CASAWGGGPYNEQFF.

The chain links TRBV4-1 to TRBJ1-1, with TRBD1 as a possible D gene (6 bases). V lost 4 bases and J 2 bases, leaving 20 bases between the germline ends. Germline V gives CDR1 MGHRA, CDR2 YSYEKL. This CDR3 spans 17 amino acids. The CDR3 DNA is TGCGCCAGCAGCCCGAGTTCTGCGGGGGCTATAAACACTGAAGCTTTCTTT. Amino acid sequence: CASSPSSAGAINTEAFF.